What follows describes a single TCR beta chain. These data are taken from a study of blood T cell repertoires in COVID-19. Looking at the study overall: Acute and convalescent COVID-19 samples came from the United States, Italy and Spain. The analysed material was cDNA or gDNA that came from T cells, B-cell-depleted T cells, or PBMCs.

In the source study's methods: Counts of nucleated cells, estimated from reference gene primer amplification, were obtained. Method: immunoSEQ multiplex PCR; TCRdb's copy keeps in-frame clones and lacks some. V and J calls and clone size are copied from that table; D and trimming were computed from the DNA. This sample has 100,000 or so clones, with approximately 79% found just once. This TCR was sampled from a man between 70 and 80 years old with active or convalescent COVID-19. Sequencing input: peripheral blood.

CDR3 nucleotide sequence: TGCGCCAGCAGCCAAGATCAGGGAGGGGATATGAGCAATCAGCCCCAGCATTTT. Protein sequence: CASSQDQGGDMSNQPQHF. The V call is TRBV4-1, the J call TRBJ1-5; tentatively, D is TRBD1 (5 bases). Per the germline V gene, CDR1 is MGHRA and CDR2 is YSYEKL. V lost 0 bases and J 1 base, leaving 16 bases between the germline ends. This CDR3 has 18 amino acids.